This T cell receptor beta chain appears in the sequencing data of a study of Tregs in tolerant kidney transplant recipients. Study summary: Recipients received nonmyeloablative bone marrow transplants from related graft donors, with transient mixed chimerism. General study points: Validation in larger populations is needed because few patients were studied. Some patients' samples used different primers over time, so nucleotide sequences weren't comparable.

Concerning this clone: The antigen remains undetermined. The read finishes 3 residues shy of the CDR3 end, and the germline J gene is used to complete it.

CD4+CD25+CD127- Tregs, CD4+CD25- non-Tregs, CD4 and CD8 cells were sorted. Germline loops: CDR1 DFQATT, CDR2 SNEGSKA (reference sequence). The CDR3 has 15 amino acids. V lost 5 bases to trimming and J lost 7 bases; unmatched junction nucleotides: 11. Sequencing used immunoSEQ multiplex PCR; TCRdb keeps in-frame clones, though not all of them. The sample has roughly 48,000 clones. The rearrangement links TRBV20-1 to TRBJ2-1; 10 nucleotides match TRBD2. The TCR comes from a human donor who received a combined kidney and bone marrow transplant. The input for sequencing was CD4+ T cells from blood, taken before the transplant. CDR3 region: CSASELAGDVNEQFF. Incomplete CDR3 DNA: TGCAGTGCTTCAGAGCTAGCGGGAGACGTGAATGAG.